Below, 11 T cell receptor beta chains from the same sample are listed, as sequenced in a study of blood T cell repertoires in COVID-19. Produced via immunoSEQ multiplex PCR; TCRdb's table is partial and in-frame only. The data show around 120,000 clones, over 75% seen once. Specimen: peripheral blood. Source of these receptors: a man aged 80 or over with acute or convalescent COVID-19.

The chain is built from TRBV7-6 and TRBJ2-5; 15 nucleotides match TRBD2. Per germline, CDR1 SGHVS and CDR2 FNYEAQ. CDR3 length: 17 amino acids. V lost 4 bases, J lost 0 bases, and 3 bases stayed unmatched. The CDR3 sequence: CASSWGLAGGYQETQYF. The CDR3 nucleotides are TGTGCCAGCAGCTGGGGACTAGCGGGGGGTTACCAAGAGACCCAGTACTTC.

The genes are TRBV12-3 or TRBV12-4 and TRBJ1-5, with D maybe TRBD1 (5 bases). The CDR3 has 13 residues. V was clipped by 7 bases and J by 1 base, with 8 bases between them. The CDR3 loop is CASTRGSNQPQHF. In DNA, the CDR3 is TGTGCCAGCACTCGGGGGAGCAATCAGCCCCAGCATTTT.

This chain connects TRBV2 to TRBJ1-2; weak D call: TRBD1 (5 bases). From germline, CDR1 is SNHLY and CDR2 FYNNEI. This CDR3 is 14 amino acids long. Trimming cost V 7 bases and J 8 bases, with 20 bases left between them. The CDR3 is CASKVTGPGPGYTF. The CDR3 coding sequence is TGTGCCAGCAAGGTCACGGGCCCAGGGCCCGGCTACACCTTC.

CDR3 protein: CASSNAGGSGNTIYF. The DNA for the CDR3 is TGTGCCAGCAGCAACGCAGGGGGCTCTGGAAACACCATATATTTT. The chain links TRBV4-2 to TRBJ1-3; 7 nucleotides line up with TRBD1. The V and J ends lost 5 bases and 0 bases, in that order; junction bases with no gene match: 4. Germline V gene sequence: CDR1 LGHNA, CDR2 YNFKEQ. The CDR3 contains 15 residues.

The rearrangement uses TRBV19 and TRBJ2-2; D might be TRBD2 (5 bases). Germline assignment: CDR1 LNHDA and CDR2 SQIVND (reference sequence). The CDR3 is made up of 16 amino acids. V was trimmed by 10 bases and J by 0 bases, leaving 18 bases between them. The chain's CDR3 is CATGGRGIPNTGELFF. As DNA, the CDR3 is TGTGCCACCGGAGGTCGGGGAATTCCGAACACCGGGGAGCTGTTTTTT. Full variable domain (remainder filled in from reference TRBV19 and TRBJ2-2): DGGITQSPKYLFRKEGQNVTLSCEQNLNHDAMYWYRQDPGQGLRLIYYSQIVNDFQKGDIAEGYSVSREKKESFPLTVTSAQKNPTAFYLCATGGRGIPNTGELFFGEGSRLTVL.

This chain joins TRBV6-5 and TRBJ2-1, with D maybe TRBD2 (6 bases). There are 14 residues in the CDR3. Germline V gene data show CDR1 as MNHEY and CDR2 as SVGAGI. Deletions cut 5 bases from V and 10 bases from J, with 18 bases between. CDR3 loop: CASSTGTSSEEQFF. Written as DNA, the CDR3 is TGTGCCAGCAGTACCGGGACTTCCTCGGAGGAGCAGTTCTTC.

The rearrangement uses TRBV19 and TRBJ2-1; 7 bases agree with TRBD1. Losses at the gene ends were 2 bases for V and 3 bases for J; bases not matched to a gene: 7. The germline V gene has CDR1 LNHDA and CDR2 SQIVND (reference sequence). This CDR3 comprises 16 residues. The CDR3 region is CASSITRDRVYNEQFF. The CDR3 DNA follows: TGTGCCAGTAGTATAACCAGGGACAGAGTCTACAATGAGCAGTTCTTC.

The CDR3 loop reads CASSPQGPGETQYF. The CDR3 region has the DNA TGCGCCAGCAGCCCCCAGGGGCCGGGAGAGACCCAGTACTTC. This sequence joins TRBV5-1 and TRBJ2-5, with a possible D match to TRBD1 (6 bases). With 4 bases removed from V and 4 bases from J, the gap between germline ends came to 14 bases. Germline V CDR1 and CDR2: SGHRS, YFSETQ. This CDR3 region has 14 residues. Variable domain in full (rest from reference TRBV5-1 and TRBJ2-5): KAGVTQTPRYLIKTRGQQVTLSCSPISGHRSVSWYQQTPGQGLQFLFEYFSETQRNKGNFPGRFSGRQFSNSRSEMNVSTLELGDSALYLCASSPQGPGETQYFGPGTRLLVL.

The gene calls are TRBV7-9 and TRBJ1-1; no definite D call. Germline CDR1 SEHNR, CDR2 FQNEAQ (reference sequence). The CDR3 spans 13 residues. Trimming removed 3 bases from V and 7 bases from J, with 12 bases in between. DNA of the CDR3: TGTGCCAGCAGCTTGATAGCCATGGGTGAAGCTTTCTTT. The encoded protein is CASSLIAMGEAFF.

The table lists this clone with a few counts. V and J are TRBV27 and TRBJ1-6, with D hard to call. V was trimmed by 1 base and J by 7 bases, leaving 14 bases between them. CDR1 is MNHEY and CDR2 is SMNVEV in the germline V gene (reference sequence). This CDR3 comprises 16 residues. The DNA for the CDR3 is TGTGCCAGCAGTTTATGGTCGGGAGGAGAGAATTCACCCCTCCACTTT. Its protein is CASSLWSGGENSPLHF.

The chain uses TRBV19 and TRBJ1-4, with D possibly matching TRBD1 (5 bases). V lost 10 bases to trimming and J lost 4 bases, with 13 bases between them. The CDR3 runs 13 residues. Germline-derived CDR1 and CDR2 are LNHDA and SQIVND (reference sequence). CDR3 protein: CATGGLINEKLFF. CDR3 coding DNA: TGTGCCACCGGGGGACTGATTAATGAAAAACTGTTTTTT. The entire variable domain, with the rest obtained from reference TRBV19 and TRBJ1-4, is as follows: DGGITQSPKYLFRKEGQNVTLSCEQNLNHDAMYWYRQDPGQGLRLIYYSQIVNDFQKGDIAEGYSVSREKKESFPLTVTSAQKNPTAFYLCATGGLINEKLFFGSGTQLSVL.